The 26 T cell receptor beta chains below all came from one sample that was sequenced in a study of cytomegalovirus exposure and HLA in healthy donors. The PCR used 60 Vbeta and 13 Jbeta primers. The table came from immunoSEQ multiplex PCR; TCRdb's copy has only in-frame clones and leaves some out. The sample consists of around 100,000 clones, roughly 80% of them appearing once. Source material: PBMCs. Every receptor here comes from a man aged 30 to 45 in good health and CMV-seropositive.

DNA for the CDR3: TGTGCCAGCAGTTTACCCCCCCGGTACACCTTC. Translating it yields CASSLPPRYTF. This chain joins TRBV28 and TRBJ1-2; D unclear. From germline, CDR1 is MDHEN and CDR2 SYDVKM. The V gene lost 2 bases and the J gene lost 11 bases, with 9 bases spanning the gap. The CDR3 sequence is 11 residues long.

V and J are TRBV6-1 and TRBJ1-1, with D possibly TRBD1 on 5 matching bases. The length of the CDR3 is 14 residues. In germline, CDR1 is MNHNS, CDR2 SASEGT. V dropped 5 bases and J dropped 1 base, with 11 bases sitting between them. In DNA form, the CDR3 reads TGTGCCAGCAGTAGAGACAGCCAGAACACTGAAGCTTTCTTT. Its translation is CASSRDSQNTEAFF.

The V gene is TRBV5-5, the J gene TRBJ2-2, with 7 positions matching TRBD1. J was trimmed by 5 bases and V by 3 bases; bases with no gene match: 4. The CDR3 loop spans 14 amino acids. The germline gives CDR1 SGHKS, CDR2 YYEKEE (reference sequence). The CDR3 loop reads CASSSGQLTGELFF. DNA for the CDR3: TGTGCCAGCAGCTCGGGACAGCTAACCGGGGAGCTGTTTTTT.

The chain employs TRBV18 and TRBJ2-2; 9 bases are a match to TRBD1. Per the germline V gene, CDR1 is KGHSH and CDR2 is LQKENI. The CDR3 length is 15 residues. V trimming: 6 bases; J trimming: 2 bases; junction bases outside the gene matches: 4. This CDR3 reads CASSRGQGNTGELFF. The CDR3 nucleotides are TGTGCCAGCTCCCGGGGACAGGGAAACACCGGGGAGCTGTTTTTT.

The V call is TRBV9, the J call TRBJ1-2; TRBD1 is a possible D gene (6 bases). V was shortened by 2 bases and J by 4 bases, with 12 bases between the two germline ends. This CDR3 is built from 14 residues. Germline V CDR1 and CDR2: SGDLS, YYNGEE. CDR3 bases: TGTGCCAGCAGCGTCGACGGGGACATCTATGGCTACACCTTC. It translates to CASSVDGDIYGYTF.

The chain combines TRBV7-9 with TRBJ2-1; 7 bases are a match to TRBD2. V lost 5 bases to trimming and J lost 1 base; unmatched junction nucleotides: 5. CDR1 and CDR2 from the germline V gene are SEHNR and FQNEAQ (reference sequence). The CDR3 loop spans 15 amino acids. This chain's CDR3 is CASSPSGGSYNEQFF. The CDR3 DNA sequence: TGTGCCAGCAGCCCCTCGGGAGGTTCCTACAATGAGCAGTTCTTC.

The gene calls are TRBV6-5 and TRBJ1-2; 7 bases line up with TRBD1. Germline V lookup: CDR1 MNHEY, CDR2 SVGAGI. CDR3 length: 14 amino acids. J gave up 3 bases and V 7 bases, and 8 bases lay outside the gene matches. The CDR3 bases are TGTGCCAGCATTGAGGGGGCGGCTTACTATGGCTACACCTTC. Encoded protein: CASIEGAAYYGYTF.

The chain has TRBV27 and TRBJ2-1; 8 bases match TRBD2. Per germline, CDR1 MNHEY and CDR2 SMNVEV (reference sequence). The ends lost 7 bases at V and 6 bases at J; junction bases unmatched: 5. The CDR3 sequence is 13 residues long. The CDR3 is CASTSGHPNEQFF. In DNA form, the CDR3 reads TGTGCCAGCACTAGCGGGCACCCCAATGAGCAGTTCTTC.

Here the CDR3 reads CASTDRGRTGDTGELFF. For the CDR3, the DNA is TGCGCCAGTACGGACAGGGGGCGAACTGGGGACACCGGGGAGCTGTTTTTT. V usage is TRBV5-1 and J usage is TRBJ2-2; 11 nucleotides align to TRBD1. Germline trimming cut 8 bases from V and 3 bases from J; bases unmatched to any gene: 12. This CDR3 region has 17 residues. CDR1 and CDR2 from the germline V gene are SGHRS and YFSETQ.

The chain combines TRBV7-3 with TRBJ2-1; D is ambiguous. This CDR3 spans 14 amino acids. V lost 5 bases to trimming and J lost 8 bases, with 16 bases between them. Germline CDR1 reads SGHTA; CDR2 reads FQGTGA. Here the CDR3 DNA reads TGTGCCAGCAGCCCCAAAGCTAAGCGCGATGAGCAGTTCTTC. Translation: CASSPKAKRDEQFF.

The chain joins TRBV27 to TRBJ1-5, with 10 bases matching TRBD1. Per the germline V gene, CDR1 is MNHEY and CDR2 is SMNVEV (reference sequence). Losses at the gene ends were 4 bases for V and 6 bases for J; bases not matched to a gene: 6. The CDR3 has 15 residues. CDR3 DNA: TGTGCCAGCAGTTCCGGGACAGGGGTCGGTCAGCCCCAGCATTTT. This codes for CASSSGTGVGQPQHF.

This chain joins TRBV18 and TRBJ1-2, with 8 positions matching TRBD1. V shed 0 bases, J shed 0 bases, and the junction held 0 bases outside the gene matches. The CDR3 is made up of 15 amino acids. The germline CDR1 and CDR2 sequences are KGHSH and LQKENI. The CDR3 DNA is TGTGCCAGCTCACCACCGGGACAGGCTAACTATGGCTACACCTTC. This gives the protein CASSPPGQANYGYTF.

The CDR3 reads CASSDYRAGNTEAFF. Here the CDR3 DNA reads TGTGCCAGCAGTGACTACAGGGCAGGGAACACTGAAGCTTTCTTT. The rearrangement joins TRBV6-1 to TRBJ1-1, with D maybe TRBD1 (6 bases). Germline loops: CDR1 MNHNS, CDR2 SASEGT. Trimming took off 3 bases at V and 1 base at J, with 12 bases between the two ends. The CDR3 sequence is 15 residues long.

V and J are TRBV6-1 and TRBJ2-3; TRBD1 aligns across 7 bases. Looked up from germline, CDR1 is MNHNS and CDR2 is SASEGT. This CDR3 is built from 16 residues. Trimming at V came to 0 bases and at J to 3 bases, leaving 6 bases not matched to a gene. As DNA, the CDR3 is TGTGCCAGCAGTGAAGCGAGGACAGGATCTACAGATACGCAGTATTTT. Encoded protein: CASSEARTGSTDTQYF.

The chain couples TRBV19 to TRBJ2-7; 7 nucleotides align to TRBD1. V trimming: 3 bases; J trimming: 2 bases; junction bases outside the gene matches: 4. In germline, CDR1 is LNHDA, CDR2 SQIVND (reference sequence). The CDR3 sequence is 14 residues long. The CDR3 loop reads CASSIGTATYEQYF. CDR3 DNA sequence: TGTGCCAGTAGTATCGGGACAGCCACCTACGAGCAGTACTTC.

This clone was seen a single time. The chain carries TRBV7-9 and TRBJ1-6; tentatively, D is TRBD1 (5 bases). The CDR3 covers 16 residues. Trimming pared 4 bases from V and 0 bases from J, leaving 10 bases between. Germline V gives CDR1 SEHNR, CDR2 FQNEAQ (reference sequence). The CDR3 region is CASSSGGGSYNSPLHF. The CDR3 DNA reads TGTGCCAGCAGCTCGGGCGGGGGCTCCTATAATTCACCCCTCCACTTT.

The CDR3 DNA reads as TGTGCCTGGAGTGTACAAAGGTCGGGACTAGTGACCGGGGAGCTGTTTTTT. It specifies CAWSVQRSGLVTGELFF. The chain couples TRBV30 to TRBJ2-2; 8 bases fit TRBD2. Germline values: CDR1 GTSNPN, CDR2 SVGIG (reference sequence). After removal of 0 bases from V and 5 bases from J, the junction contained 11 bases not matched to a gene. The CDR3 has 17 residues.

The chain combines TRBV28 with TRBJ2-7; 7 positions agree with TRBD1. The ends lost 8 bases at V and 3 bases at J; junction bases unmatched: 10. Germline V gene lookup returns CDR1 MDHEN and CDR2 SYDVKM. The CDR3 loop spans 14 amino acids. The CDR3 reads CASSRPGQHYEQYF. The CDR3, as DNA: TGTGCCAGCTCCAGACCGGGACAGCACTACGAGCAGTACTTC.

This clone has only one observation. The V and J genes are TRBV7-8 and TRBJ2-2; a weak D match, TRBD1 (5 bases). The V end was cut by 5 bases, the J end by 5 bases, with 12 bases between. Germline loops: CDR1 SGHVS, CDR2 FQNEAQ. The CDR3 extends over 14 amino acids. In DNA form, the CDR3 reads TGTGCCAGCAGCCTAAACCCAGGGACCGGGGAGCTGTTTTTT. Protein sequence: CASSLNPGTGELFF.

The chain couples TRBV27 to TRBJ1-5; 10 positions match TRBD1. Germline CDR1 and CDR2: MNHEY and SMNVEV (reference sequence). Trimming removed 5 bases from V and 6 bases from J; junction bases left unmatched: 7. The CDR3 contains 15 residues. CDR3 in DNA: TGTGCCAGCAGTCGTACGGGACAGGGGATTCAGCCCCAGCATTTT. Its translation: CASSRTGQGIQPQHF.

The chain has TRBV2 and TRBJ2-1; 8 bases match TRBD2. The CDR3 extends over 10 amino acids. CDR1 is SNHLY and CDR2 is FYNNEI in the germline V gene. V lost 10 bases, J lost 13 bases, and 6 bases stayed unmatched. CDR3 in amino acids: CATRRGAQFF. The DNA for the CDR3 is TGTGCCACGAGGCGGGGGGCACAGTTCTTC.

CDR3 nucleotide sequence: TGTGCCAGCAGTGGGGGCCTATACTACGAGCAGTACTTC. Protein sequence: CASSGGLYYEQYF. J is TRBJ2-7 and V is TRBV6-1, with D perhaps matching TRBD1 (5 bases). This CDR3 has 13 residues. Germline V gives CDR1 MNHNS, CDR2 SASEGT. The ends were cut back, 4 bases at V and 3 bases at J, with 10 bases in the middle.

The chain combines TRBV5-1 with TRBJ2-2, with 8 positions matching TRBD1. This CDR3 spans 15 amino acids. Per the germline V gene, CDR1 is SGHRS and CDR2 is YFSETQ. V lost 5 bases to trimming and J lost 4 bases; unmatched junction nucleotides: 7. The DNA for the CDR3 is TGCGCCAGCAGTCCTCGGACAGGGCCCACCGGGGAGCTGTTTTTT. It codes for CASSPRTGPTGELFF.

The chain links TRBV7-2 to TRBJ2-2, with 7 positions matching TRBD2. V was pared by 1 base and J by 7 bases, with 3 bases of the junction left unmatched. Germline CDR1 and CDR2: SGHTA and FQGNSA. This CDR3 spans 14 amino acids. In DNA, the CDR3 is TGTGCCAGCAGCTTAGGGACTAGGAACGGGGAGCTGTTTTTT. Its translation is CASSLGTRNGELFF.

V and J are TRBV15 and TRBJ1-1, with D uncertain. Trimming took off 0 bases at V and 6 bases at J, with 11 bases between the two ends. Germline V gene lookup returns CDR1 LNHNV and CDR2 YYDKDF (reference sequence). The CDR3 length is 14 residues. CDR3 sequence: CATSRDSGFAEAFF. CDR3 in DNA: TGTGCCACCAGCAGAGATTCGGGATTCGCTGAAGCTTTCTTT.

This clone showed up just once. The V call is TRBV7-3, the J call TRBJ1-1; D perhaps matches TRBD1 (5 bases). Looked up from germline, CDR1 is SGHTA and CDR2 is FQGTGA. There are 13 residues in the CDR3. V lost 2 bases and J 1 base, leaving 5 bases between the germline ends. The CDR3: CASSLQGNTEAFF. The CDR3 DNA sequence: TGTGCCAGCAGCTTACAGGGGAACACTGAAGCTTTCTTT.